The T cell receptor beta chain under discussion was sequenced for a study of identifying expanded T cells in peripheral blood. Broader study findings: About 1.2 clones differed between technical replicates, versus roughly 17 and 20 over time. Clone count variance between approximately two-week samples rose with total template count.

V shed 5 bases, J shed 1 base, and the junction held 6 bases outside the gene matches. Germline assignment: CDR1 SEHNR and CDR2 FQNEAQ (reference sequence). The CDR3 consists of 15 residues. As to this clone: Antigen unknown.

TCRdb's table, derived via immunoSEQ multiplex PCR, lists solely in-frame clones and lacks some. Seen here are under 150,000 clones, around 88% observed once, and the top ten hold around 8.2%. During the collection period, no donor immune events like infections were recorded. Sequences were obtained from blood. The genes are TRBV7-9 and TRBJ1-2; TRBD1 matches at 8 bases. The sequence was obtained from a person aged 18 to 75 in good health. The CDR3 loop reads CASSIGQGSNYGYTF. In DNA, the CDR3 is TGTGCCAGCAGCATCGGACAGGGTAGTAACTATGGCTACACCTTC. The variable domain in full, completed from reference TRBV7-9 and TRBJ1-2, reads DTGVSQNPRHKITKRGQNVTFRCDPISEHNRLYWYRQTLGQGPEFLTYFQNEAQLEKSRLLSDRFSAERPKGSFSTLEIQRTEQGDSAMYLCASSIGQGSNYGYTFGSGTRLTVV.